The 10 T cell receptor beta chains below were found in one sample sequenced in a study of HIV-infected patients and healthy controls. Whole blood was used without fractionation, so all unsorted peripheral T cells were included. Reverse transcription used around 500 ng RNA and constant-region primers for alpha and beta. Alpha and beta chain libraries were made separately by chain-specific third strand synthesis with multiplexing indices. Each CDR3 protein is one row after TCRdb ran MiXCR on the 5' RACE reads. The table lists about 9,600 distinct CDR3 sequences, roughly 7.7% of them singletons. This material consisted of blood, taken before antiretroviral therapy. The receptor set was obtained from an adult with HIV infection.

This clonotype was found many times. The CDR3 region is CASSILASEQFF. The CDR3 nucleotides read TGTGCCAGCAGCATCCTAGCGTCTGAGCAGTTCTTC. V gene TRBV5-6 combines with J gene TRBJ2-1, with D perhaps matching TRBD2 (6 bases). The length of the CDR3 is 12 residues. V lost 4 bases and J lost 9, with 11 bases in between. CDR1 SGHDT and CDR2 YYEEEE come from the germline V gene.

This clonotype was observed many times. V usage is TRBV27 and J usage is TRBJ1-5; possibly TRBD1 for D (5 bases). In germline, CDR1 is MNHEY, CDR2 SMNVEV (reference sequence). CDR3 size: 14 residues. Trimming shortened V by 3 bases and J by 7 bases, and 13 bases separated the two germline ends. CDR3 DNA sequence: TGTGCCAGCAGTTTTGCGGGGCCGGCGCAGCCCCAGCATTTT. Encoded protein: CASSFAGPAQPQHF.

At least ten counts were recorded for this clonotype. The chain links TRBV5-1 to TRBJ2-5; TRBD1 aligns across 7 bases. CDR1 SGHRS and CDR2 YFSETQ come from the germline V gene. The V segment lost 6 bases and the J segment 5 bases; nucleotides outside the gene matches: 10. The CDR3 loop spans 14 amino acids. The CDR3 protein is CASKDPGGGETQYF. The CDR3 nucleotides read TGCGCCAGCAAGGATCCAGGGGGTGGGGAGACCCAGTACTTC. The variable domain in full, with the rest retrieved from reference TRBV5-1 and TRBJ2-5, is KAGVTQTPRYLIKTRGQQVTLSCSPISGHRSVSWYQQTPGQGLQFLFEYFSETQRNKGNFPGRFSGRQFSNSRSEMNVSTLELGDSALYLCASKDPGGGETQYFGPGTRLLVL.

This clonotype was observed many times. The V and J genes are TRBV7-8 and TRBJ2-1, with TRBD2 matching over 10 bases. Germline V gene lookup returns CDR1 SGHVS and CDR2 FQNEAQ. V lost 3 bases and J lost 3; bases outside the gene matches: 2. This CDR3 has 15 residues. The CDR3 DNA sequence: TGTGCCAGCAGCTTTAGCGGGGGGATCTACAATGAGCAGTTCTTC. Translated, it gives CASSFSGGIYNEQFF.

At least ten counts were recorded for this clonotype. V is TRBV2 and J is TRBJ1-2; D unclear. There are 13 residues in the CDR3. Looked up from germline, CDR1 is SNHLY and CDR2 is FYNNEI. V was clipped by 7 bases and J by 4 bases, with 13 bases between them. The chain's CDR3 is CASTLSPGYGYTF. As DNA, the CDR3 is TGTGCCAGCACCCTCAGCCCTGGCTATGGCTACACCTTC.

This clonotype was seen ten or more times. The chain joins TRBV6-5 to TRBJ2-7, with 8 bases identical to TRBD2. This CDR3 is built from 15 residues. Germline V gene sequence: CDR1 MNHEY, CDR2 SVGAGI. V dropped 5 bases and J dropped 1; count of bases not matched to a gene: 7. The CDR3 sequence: CASSPRGGLSYEQYF. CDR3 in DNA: TGTGCCAGCAGTCCCCGCGGGGGGCTATCCTACGAGCAGTACTTC.

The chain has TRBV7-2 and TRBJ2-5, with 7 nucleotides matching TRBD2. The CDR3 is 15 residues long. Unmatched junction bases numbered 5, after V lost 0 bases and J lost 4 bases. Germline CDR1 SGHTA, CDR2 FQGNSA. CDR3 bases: TGTGCCAGCAGCTTAGCGCGGGCTAGCGGAGAGACCCAGTACTTC. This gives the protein CASSLARASGETQYF.

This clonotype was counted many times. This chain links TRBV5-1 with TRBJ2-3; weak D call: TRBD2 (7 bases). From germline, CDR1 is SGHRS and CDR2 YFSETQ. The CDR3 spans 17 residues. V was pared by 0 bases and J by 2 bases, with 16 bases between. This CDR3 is CASSLGLGGLDTDTQYF. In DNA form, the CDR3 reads TGCGCCAGCAGCTTGGGCCTGGGGGGGCTTGACACAGATACGCAGTATTTT. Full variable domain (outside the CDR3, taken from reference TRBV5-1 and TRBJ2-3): KAGVTQTPRYLIKTRGQQVTLSCSPISGHRSVSWYQQTPGQGLQFLFEYFSETQRNKGNFPGRFSGRQFSNSRSEMNVSTLELGDSALYLCASSLGLGGLDTDTQYFGPGTRLTVL.

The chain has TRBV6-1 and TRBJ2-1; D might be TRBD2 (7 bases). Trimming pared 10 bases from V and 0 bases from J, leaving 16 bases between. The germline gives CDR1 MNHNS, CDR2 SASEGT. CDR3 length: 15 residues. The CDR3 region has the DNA TGTGCCACTGCAAGCGGGGACAACTCCTACAATGAGCAGTTCTTC. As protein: CATASGDNSYNEQFF.

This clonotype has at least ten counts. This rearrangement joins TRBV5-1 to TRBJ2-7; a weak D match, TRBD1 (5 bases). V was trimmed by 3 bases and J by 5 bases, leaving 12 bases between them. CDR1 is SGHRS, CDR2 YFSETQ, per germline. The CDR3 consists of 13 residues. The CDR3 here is CASSSDSFDEQYF. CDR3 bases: TGCGCCAGCAGCTCCGACAGTTTTGACGAGCAGTACTTC.